The T cell receptor (beta chain) under discussion was sequenced for a study of spatial heterogeneity in lung cancer. Whole-study findings and limits: Expanded intratumoral alpha and beta TCR counts tracked tumor mutation counts. Estimated TCR-seq coverage of tumor T cells was only around 7% for alpha chains. For beta chains, the corresponding estimate was roughly 13%.

The table lists this clonotype with many counts. The antigen is not known. Time point described: sample taken at primary tumor resection. TCR cDNA molecules each had a unique molecular identifier. MiXCR, run by TCRdb on the 5' RACE reads, gives a single entry per CDR3 protein. The table lists 7,500 to 10,000 distinct CDR3 sequences, around 9.3% of them singletons. This material consisted of lung tumor tissue, taken at surgery. The clonotype was recovered from a female donor with early-stage non-small cell lung cancer.

CDR3 DNA sequence: TGTGCCAGCAGCCAATCGGGACAGGGAGGCGATACGCAGTATTTT. Translation: CASSQSGQGGDTQYF. This chain links TRBV4-2 with TRBJ2-3, with 9 bases lining up with TRBD1. CDR3 length: 15 residues. Trimming at V came to 2 bases and at J to 6 bases, leaving 6 bases not matched to a gene. The germline CDR1 and CDR2 sequences are LGHNA and YNFKEQ.